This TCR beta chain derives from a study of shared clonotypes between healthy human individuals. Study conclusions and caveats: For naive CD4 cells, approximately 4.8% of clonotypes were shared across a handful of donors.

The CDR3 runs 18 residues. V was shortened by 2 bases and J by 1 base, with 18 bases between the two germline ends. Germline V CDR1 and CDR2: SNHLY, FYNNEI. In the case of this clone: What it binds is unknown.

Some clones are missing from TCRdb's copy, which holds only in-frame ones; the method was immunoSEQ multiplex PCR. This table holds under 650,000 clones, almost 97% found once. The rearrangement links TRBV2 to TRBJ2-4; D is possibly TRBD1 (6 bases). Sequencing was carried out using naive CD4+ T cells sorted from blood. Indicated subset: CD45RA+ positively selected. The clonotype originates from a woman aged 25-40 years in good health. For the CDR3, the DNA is TGTGCCAGCAGTGAACCACTAGTAAAGGGGGATGCCAAAAACATTCAGTACTTC. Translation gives CASSEPLVKGDAKNIQYF.